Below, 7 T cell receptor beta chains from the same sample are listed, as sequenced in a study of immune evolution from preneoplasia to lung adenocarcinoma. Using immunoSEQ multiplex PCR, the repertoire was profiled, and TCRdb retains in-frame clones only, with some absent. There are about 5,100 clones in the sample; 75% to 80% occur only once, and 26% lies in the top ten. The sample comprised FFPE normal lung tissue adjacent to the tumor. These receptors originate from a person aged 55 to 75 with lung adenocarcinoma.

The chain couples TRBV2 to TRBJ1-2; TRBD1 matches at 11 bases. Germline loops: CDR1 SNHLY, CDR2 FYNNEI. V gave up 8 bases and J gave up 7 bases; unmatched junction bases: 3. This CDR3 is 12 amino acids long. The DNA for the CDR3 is TGTGCCAGCGGGACAGGGGGTCGTGGCTACACCTTC. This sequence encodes CASGTGGRGYTF.

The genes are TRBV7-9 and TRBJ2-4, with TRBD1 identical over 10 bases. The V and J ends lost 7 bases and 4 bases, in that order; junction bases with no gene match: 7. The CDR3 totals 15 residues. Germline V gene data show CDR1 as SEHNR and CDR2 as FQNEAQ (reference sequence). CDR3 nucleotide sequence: TGTGCCAGCAACCCGACAGGGGGCTCAAAAAACATTCAGTACTTC. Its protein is CASNPTGGSKNIQYF.

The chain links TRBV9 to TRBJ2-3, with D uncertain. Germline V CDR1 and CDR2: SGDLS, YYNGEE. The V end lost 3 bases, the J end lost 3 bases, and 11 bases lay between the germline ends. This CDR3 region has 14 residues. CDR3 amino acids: CASSAKRSTDTQYF. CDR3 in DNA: TGTGCCAGCAGCGCCAAGAGGTCGACAGATACGCAGTATTTT.

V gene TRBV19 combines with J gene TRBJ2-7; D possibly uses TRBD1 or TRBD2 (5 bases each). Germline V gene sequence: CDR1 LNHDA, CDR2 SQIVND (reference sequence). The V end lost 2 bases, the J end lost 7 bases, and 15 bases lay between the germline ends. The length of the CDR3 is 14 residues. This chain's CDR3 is CASSINQGSGEQYF. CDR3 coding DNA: TGTGCCAGTAGTATAAACCAGGGTTCGGGAGAGCAGTACTTC. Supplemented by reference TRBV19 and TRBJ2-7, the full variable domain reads DGGITQSPKYLFRKEGQNVTLSCEQNLNHDAMYWYRQDPGQGLRLIYYSQIVNDFQKGDIAEGYSVSREKKESFPLTVTSAQKNPTAFYLCASSINQGSGEQYFGPGTRLTVT.

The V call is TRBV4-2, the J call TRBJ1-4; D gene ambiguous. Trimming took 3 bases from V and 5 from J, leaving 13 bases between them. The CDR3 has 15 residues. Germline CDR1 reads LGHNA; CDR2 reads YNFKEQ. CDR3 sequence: CASSQVWGTNEKLFF. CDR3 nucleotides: TGTGCCAGCAGCCAGGTCTGGGGAACAAATGAAAAACTGTTTTTT.

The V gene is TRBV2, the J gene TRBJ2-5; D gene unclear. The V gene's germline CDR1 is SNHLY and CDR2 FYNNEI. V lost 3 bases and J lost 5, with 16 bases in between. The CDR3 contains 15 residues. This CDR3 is CASSERAPLRETQYF. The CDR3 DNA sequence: TGTGCCAGCAGTGAGAGAGCCCCCCTCCGGGAGACCCAGTACTTC.

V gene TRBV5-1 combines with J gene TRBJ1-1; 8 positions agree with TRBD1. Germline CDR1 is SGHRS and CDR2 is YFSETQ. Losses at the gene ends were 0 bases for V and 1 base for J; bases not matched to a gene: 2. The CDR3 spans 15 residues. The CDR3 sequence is CASSLAGTGNTEAFF. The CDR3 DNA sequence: TGCGCCAGCAGCTTGGCCGGGACAGGGAACACTGAAGCTTTCTTT.